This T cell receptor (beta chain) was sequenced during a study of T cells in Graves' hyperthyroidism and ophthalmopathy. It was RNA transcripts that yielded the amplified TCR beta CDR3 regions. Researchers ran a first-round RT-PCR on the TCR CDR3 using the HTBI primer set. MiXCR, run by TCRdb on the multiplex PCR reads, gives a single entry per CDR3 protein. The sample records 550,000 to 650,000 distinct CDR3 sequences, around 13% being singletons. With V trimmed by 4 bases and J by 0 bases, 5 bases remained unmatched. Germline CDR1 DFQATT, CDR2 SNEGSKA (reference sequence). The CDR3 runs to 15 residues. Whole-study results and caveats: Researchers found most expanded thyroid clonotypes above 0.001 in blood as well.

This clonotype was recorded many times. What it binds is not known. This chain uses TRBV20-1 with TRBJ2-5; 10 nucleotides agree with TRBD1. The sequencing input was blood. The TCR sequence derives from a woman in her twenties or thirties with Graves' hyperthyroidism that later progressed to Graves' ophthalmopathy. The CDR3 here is CSAIGTGADQETQYF. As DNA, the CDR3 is TGCAGTGCTATAGGGACAGGGGCCGACCAAGAGACCCAGTACTTC.